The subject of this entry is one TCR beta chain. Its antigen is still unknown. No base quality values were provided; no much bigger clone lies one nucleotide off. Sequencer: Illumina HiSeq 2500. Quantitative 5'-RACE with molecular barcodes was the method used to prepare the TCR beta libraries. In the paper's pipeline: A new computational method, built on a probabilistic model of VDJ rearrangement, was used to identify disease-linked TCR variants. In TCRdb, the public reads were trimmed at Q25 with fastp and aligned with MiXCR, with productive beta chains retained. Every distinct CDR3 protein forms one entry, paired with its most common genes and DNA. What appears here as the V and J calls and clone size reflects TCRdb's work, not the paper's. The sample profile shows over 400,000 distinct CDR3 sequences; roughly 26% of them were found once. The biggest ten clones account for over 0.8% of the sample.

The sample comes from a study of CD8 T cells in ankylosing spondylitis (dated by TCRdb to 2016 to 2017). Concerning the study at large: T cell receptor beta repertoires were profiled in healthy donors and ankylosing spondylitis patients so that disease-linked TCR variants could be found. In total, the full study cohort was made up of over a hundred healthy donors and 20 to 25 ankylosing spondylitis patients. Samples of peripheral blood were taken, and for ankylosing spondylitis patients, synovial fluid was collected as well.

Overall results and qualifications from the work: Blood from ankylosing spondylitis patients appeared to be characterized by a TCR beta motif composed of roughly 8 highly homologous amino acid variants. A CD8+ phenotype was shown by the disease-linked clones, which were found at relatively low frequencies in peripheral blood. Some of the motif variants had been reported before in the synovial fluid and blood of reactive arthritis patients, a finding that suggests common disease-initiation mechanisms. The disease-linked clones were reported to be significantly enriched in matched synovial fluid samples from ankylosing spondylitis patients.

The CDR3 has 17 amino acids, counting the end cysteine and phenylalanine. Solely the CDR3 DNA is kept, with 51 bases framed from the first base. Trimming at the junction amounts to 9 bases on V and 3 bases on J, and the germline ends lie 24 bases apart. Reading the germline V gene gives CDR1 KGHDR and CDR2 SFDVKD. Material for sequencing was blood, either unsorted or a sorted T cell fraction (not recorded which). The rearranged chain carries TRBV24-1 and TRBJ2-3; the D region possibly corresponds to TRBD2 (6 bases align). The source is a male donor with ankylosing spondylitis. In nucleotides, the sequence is TGTGCCACCGCTCGCCTAGGTGGTCAGCGGGCAACAGATACGCAGTATTTT. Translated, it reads CATARLGGQRATDTQYF.